The clone carrying this T cell receptor beta chain was recorded once. Patients had chemo-refractory metastatic non-small-cell lung cancer and received focal radiation plus CTLA-4 blockade that used ipilimumab. These data belong to a study of radiotherapy plus CTLA-4 blockade in lung cancer. This CDR3 is built from 12 residues. Germline-derived CDR1 and CDR2 are SEHNR and FQNEAQ (reference sequence). Trimming cost V 6 bases and J 7 bases, with 13 bases left between them. This table comes from immunoSEQ multiplex PCR, and its TCRdb copy is limited to in-frame clones, with some not included. Among over 14,000 clones listed, about 90% were seen once.

The chain employs TRBV7-9 and TRBJ2-7; D not resolved. The clonotype comes from a human donor with non-small cell lung cancer that progressed on radiotherapy plus ipilimumab. Some clones in this sample may be carry-over from other donors' samples. The source was peripheral blood, collected from a patient treated with radiotherapy plus ipilimumab. CDR3 residues: CASSAGGMEQYF. The CDR3 nucleotides are TGTGCCAGCAGTGCCGGCGGTATGGAGCAGTACTTC. The whole variable domain, filled in from reference TRBV7-9 and TRBJ2-7, reads DTGVSQNPRHKITKRGQNVTFRCDPISEHNRLYWYRQTLGQGPEFLTYFQNEAQLEKSRLLSDRFSAERPKGSFSTLEIQRTEQGDSAMYLCASSAGGMEQYFGPGTRLTVT.